This T cell receptor beta chain comes out of a study of breast tumors, draining lymph nodes, adjacent tissues. Study-level results: Compared with lymph nodes, tumors were less diverse; compared with nontumor tissue, more. Data only fit, rather than demonstrated, lymph node origin of most tumor T cells.

Breast cancer patients provided tissue from their axillary draining lymph nodes. Looked up from germline, CDR1 is LNHDA and CDR2 is SQIVND (reference sequence). The length of the CDR3 is 12 residues. The V and J ends lost 7 bases and 3 bases respectively, with 4 bases between them. TCRdb ran MiXCR on the multiplex PCR reads and lists one entry per CDR3 protein. Found here are about 300,000 distinct CDR3 sequences, about 33% of them singletons; the top ten hold around 1.1%. The table lists this clonotype with many counts. What it binds is not known. V and J are TRBV19 and TRBJ2-6; no definite D call. The clonotype originates from a female donor with breast cancer. Some clones in this sample may be carry-over from other donors' samples. The material sequenced was axillary lymph node tissue. CDR3 sequence reads: CASKDGANVLTF. CDR3 DNA sequence: TGTGCCAGTAAGGATGGGGCCAACGTCCTGACTTTC.